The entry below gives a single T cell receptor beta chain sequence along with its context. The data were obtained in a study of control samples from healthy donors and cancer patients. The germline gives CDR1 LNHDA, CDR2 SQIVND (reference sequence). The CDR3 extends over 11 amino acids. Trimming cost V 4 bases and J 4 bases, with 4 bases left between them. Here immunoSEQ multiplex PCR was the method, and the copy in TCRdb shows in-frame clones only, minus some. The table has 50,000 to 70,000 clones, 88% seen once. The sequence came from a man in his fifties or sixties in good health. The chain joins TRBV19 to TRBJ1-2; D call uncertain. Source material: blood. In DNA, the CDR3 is TGTGCCAGTAGTACCTTCTATGGCTACACCTTC. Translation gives CASSTFYGYTF.